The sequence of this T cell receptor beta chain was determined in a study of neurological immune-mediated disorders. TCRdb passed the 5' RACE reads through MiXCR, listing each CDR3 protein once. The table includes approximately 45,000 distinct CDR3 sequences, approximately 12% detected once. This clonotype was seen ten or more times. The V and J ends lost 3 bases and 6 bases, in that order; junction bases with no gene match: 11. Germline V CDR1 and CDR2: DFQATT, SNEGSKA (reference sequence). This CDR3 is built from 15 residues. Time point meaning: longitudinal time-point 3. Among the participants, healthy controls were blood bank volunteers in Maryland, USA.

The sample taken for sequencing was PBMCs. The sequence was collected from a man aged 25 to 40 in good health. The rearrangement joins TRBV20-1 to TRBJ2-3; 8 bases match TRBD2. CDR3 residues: CSASRSGKIKDTQYF. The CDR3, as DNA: TGCAGTGCTAGTCGTAGCGGGAAAATAAAGGATACGCAGTATTTT.